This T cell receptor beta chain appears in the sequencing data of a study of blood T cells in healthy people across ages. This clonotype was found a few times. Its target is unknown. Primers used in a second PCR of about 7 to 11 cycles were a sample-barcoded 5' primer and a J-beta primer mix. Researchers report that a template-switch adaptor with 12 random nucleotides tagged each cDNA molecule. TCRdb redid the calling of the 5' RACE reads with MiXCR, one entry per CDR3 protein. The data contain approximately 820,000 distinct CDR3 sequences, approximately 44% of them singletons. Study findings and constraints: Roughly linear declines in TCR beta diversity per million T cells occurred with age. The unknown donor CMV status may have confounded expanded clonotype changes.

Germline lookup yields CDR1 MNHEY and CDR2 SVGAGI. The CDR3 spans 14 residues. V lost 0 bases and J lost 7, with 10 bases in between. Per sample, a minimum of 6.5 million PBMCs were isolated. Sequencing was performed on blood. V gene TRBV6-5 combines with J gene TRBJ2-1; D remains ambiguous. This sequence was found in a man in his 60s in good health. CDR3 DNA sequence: TGTGCCAGCAGTTACTCGTATGCGAAAAATGAGCAGTTCTTC. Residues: CASSYSYAKNEQFF.